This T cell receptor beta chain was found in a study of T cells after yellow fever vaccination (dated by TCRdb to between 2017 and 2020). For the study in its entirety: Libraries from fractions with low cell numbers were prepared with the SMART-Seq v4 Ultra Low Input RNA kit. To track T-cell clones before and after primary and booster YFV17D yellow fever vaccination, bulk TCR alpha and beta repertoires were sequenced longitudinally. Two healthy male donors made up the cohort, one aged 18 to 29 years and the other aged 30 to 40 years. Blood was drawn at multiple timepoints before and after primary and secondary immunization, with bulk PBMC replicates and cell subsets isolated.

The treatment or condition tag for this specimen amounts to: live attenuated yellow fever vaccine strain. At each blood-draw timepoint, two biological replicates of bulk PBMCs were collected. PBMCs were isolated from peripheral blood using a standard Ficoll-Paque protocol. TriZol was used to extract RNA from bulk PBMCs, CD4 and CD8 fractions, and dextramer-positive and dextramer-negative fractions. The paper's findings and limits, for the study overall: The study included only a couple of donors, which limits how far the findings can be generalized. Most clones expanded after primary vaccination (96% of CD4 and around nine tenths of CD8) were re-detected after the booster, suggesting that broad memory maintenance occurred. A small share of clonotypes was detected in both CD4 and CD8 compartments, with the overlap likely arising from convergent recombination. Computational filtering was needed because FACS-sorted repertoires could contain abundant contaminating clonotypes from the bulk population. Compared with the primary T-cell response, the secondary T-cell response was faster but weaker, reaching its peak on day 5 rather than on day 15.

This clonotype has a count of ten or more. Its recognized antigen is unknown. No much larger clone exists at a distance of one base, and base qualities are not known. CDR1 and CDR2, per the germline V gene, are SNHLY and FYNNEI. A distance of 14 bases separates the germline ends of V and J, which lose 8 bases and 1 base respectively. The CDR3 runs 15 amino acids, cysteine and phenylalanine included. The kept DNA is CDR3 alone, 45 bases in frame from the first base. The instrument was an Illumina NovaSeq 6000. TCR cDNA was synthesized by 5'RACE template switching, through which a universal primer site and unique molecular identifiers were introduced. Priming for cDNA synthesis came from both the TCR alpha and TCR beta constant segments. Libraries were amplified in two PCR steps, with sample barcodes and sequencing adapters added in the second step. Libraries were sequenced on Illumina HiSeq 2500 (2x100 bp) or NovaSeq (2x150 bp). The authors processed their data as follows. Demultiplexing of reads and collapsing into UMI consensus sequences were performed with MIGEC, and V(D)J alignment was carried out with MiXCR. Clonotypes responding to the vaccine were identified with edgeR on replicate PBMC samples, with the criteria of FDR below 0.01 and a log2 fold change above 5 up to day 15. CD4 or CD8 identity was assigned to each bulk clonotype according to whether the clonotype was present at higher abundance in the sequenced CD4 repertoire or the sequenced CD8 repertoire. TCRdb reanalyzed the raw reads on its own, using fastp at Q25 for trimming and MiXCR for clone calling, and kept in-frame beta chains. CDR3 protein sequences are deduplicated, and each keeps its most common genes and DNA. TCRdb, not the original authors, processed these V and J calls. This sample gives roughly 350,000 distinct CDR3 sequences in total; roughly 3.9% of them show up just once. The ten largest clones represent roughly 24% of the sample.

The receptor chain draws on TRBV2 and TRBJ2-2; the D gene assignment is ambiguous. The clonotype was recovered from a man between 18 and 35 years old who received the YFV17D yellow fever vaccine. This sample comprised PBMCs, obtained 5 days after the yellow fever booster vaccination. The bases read TGTGCCAGCCGCGCAAGCACTCAGAACACCGGGGAGCTGTTTTTT. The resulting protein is CASRASTQNTGELFF. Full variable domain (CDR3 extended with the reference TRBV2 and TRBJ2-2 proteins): EPEVTQTPSHQVTQMGQEVILRCVPISNHLYFYWYRQILGQKVEFLVSFYNNEISEKSEIFDDQFSVERPDGSNFTLKIRSTKLEDSAMYFCASRASTQNTGELFFGEGSRLTVL.